The rows below give T cell receptor beta chains drawn from one sample of a study of blood T cell repertoires in COVID-19. Method: immunoSEQ multiplex PCR; TCRdb's copy keeps in-frame clones and lacks some. The sample shows around 20,000 clones, 82% of them seen only once. Sample: peripheral blood. Source of these receptors: a human donor in a cohort sampled during active COVID-19. CDR3s leave out the opening cysteine and the closing phenylalanine or tryptophan.

v_call	cdr3_aa
TRBV9	ASSVDSLMNTEAF
TRBV5-1	ASSRLHTGYRNTEAF
TRBV19	ASSPGLAGGKNTGELF
TRBV27	ATRTSGIGELF
TRBV5-1	ASSSYLFSGSWTDTQY
TRBV5-3	ARSLGPGHRTQPQH
TRBV30	AWSMPAGGVNTQY
TRBV3-1/TRBV3-2	ASSQGGGEIWETQY
TRBV28	ASRPGTSGTSGSAYEQY
TRBV5-1	ASSESASTDTQY